The TCR beta chain described here comes from a study of blood T cell repertoires in COVID-19. Study summary: Sites in the United States, Italy and Spain provided acute and convalescent COVID-19 samples. PBMCs, B-cell-depleted T cells, or T cells were the source of the cDNA or gDNA that made up the material.

Trimming removed 0 bases from V and 0 bases from J, with 9 bases in between. The germline V gene has CDR1 ENHRY and CDR2 SYGVKD. This CDR3 has 16 residues. Original handling: Using reference gene primer amplification, nucleated cell counts were estimated. The method was immunoSEQ multiplex PCR; TCRdb's version includes in-frame clones alone and lacks a portion of them. That table is the source of V, J and clone size, and D and trimming were worked out from the DNA. Of about 170,000 clones listed, about 88% were seen once; the top ten hold more than 25%. The sample was peripheral blood. V gene TRBV10-3 combines with J gene TRBJ1-5; TRBD1 might be the D (5 bases). The origin of this receptor is a man aged 60 to 69 with acute or convalescent COVID-19. The CDR3 coding sequence is TGTGCCATCAGTGAGTCGGGGGGAGATAGCAATCAGCCCCAGCATTTT. This sequence encodes CAISESGGDSNQPQHF.